This TCR beta chain stems from a study of T cell repertoires in cytomegalovirus infection. As for the study in general: Through public TCR beta signatures, both CMV infection and matching HLA type were indicated. Notes on the study in general: CMV carriers having the relevant HLA were flagged by cumulative public TCR beta family frequency. Clonotypes of TCR beta that were HLA-C-restricted and CMV-specific dominated the ex vivo response.

In its sample, this clonotype was seen many times. Its antigen is not identified. TCRdb reprocessed the reads via MiXCR and lists one record per CDR3 protein. The sample lists 450,000 to 650,000 distinct CDR3 sequences; around 27% were seen once. The sequence came from a human donor in good health (CMV status not recorded). Some clones in this sample may be carry-over from other donors' samples. The sequencing sample was made of PBMCs.

The CDR3 sequence is CASSLQLAGADTQYF. The CDR3 DNA is TGTGCCAGCAGCTTGCAGCTAGCGGGAGCAGATACGCAGTATTTT. The rearrangement links TRBV5-4 to TRBJ2-3; TRBD2 agrees at 10 bases. The CDR3 extends over 15 amino acids. Germline-derived CDR1 and CDR2 are SGHNT and YYREEE (reference sequence). Unmatched junction bases numbered 3, after V lost 1 base and J lost 4 bases.